These 5 T cell receptor beta chains came from one sample sequenced in a study of blood T cells in healthy people across ages. Primers used in a second PCR of roughly 6 to 12 cycles were a sample-barcoded 5' primer and a J-beta primer mix. TCRdb reanalysed the 5' RACE reads using MiXCR and keeps one entry per CDR3 protein. Found here are about a million distinct CDR3 sequences, about 53% of them singletons; the top ten hold about a fifth. The sample consisted of blood. These receptors were obtained from a woman aged 55-70 years in good health.

The rearrangement joins TRBV7-2 to TRBJ2-1; tentatively, D is TRBD2 (5 bases). Germline-derived CDR1 and CDR2 are SGHTA and FQGNSA. The CDR3 has 16 amino acids. V lost 5 bases to trimming and J lost 0 bases, with 14 bases between them. The CDR3 nucleotides read TGTGCCAGCAGCACCGTCGCCGGAGGCTCCTACAATGAGCAGTTCTTC. Translation: CASSTVAGGSYNEQFF.

The CDR3 is CASSGGQYYEQYF. DNA for the CDR3: TGTGCCAGCAGTGGGGGACAGTACTACGAGCAGTACTTC. The chain is built from TRBV12-3 or TRBV12-4 and TRBJ2-5; 7 bases match TRBD1. The J call is in doubt because the DNA end fits TRBJ2-7 better. This CDR3 has 13 amino acids.

This clonotype came up a few times. The V and J genes are TRBV25-1 and TRBJ1-6; D not resolved. The CDR3 spans 23 residues. The V end lost 3 bases, the J end lost 0 bases, and 30 bases lay between the germline ends. Germline CDR1 MGHDK, CDR2 SYGVNS. The CDR3 DNA reads TGTGCCAGCAGTGATCTGAAGAGGCCCCGGGTCTCCCCCTCGAGCTCCTATAATTCACCCCTCCACTTT. This gives the protein CASSDLKRPRVSPSSSYNSPLHF.

The V gene is TRBV12-3 or TRBV12-4, the J gene TRBJ2-3; D ambiguous. The CDR3 is 18 residues long. Trimming stripped 4 bases from V and 2 bases from J, with 22 bases between. The CDR3, as DNA: TGTGCCAGCAGTTACCTGACACCGGGCCTACCCTTCACAGATACGCAGTATTTT. Protein product: CASSYLTPGLPFTDTQYF.

The V and J genes are TRBV10-3 and TRBJ2-5, with D possibly TRBD1 on 6 matching bases. The CDR3 is 15 amino acids. CDR1 is ENHRY and CDR2 is SYGVKD in the germline V gene. Trimming stripped 0 bases from V and 1 base from J, with 9 bases between. The CDR3 nucleotides are TGTGCCATCAGTGAGTCCGGGACACCCCAAGAGACCCAGTACTTC. Translation: CAISESGTPQETQYF.